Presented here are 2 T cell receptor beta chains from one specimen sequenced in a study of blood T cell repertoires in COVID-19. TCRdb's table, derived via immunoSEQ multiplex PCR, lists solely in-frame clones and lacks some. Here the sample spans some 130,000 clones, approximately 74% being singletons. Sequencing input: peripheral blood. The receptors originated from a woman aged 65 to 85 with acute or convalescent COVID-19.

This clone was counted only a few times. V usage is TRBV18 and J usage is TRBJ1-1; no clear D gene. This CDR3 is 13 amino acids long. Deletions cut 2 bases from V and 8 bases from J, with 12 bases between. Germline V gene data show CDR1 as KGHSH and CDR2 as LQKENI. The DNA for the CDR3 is TGTGCCAGCTCACCATCAACGGTTATGGAAGCTTTCTTT. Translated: CASSPSTVMEAFF.

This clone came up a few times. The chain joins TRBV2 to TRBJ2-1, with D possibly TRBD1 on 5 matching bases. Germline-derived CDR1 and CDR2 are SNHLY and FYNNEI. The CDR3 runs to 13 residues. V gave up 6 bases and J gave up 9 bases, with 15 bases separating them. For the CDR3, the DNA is TGTGCCAGCAGCGTCGGACATTCTTCTGAGCAGTTCTTC. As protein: CASSVGHSSEQFF.